This TCR beta chain was sequenced for a study of blood T cell repertoires in COVID-19. Data came from immunoSEQ multiplex PCR; TCRdb stores just in-frame clones and leaves some out. The table records about 160,000 clones, 84% of them present only once. This CDR3 spans 13 amino acids. Looked up from germline, CDR1 is SGHVS and CDR2 is FNYEAQ. The V end was cut by 2 bases, the J end by 2 bases, with 7 bases between. This rearrangement joins TRBV7-6 to TRBJ2-7; D ambiguous. Sequences were obtained from peripheral blood. The sequence was collected from a man between 40 and 49 years old who had recovered from COVID-19. CDR3 protein: CASSLSKPYEQYF. CDR3 nucleotides: TGTGCCAGCAGCTTAAGCAAGCCCTACGAGCAGTACTTC.